This T cell receptor (beta chain) was retrieved from a study of blood T cell repertoires in COVID-19 (dated by TCRdb to the early 2020s). Regarding the research as a whole: The collaborator samples originated in the United States, Italy and Spain and spanned the acute and convalescent phases of COVID-19. The prospective study material was composed of cDNA or gDNA derived from T cells, B-cell-depleted T cells, or PBMCs. The dataset comprised deeply sampled blood TCRbeta repertoires from subjects exposed to, actively infected with, or recovered from COVID-19. The repertoires were released in a freely available public database intended as a resource for research on the immune response to SARS-CoV-2. Samples came from the ongoing ImmuneRACE study (first 160 participants) plus 1,254 subjects from 6 global collaborators. The sample metadata nearly always contained a de-identified subject ID, COVID-19 status, age in years and sex. Where available, HLA class I and class II types were obtained from metadata supplied by the sample provider rather than from assay-based typing.

Whole blood was collected in K2EDTA tubes by collaborating institutions according to the institutions' own protocols. For TCRbeta analysis, collaborators shipped samples as frozen whole blood, isolated PBMCs, or DNA extracted from either of those sample types. CDR1 and CDR2 are read off the germline V gene as SQVTM and ANQGSEA. V lost 4 bases and J lost 3 bases; the stretch between them is 8 bases long. The CDR3 numbers 12 residues from cysteine through phenylalanine. The read is trimmed to its CDR3 DNA, 36 bases read in frame from base 1. Details on this clone: There is no known antigen for this receptor. The record has no base qualities; no much larger clone is one base away.

TCRbeta CDR3 regions were amplified from genomic DNA using the immunoSEQ Assay, a bias-controlled multiplex PCR. Regarding the original processing steps: The number of nucleated cells in each sample was estimated by amplification of reference gene primers within the assay. To quantify the absolute abundance of each unique TCRbeta CDR3 rearrangement, sequence reads were collapsed and filtered. Productive Simpson clonality was computed per sample as the square root of Simpson's diversity index over productive rearrangements. The clones in this table, taken by TCRdb from immuneACCESS, are in-frame only. Not every clone is retained; where verified, under half of the shortfall comes from an unresolved V gene, and the cause of the rest is unknown. D and trimming come from the DNA, and the V and J calls and clone size come from that table. This sample comprises under 80,000 clones, about four fifths of them detected only once. 4.8% of the sample is held by the ten biggest clonotypes.

Study-wide findings and limitations: The quantity of clinical and demographic metadata differed by source and by participant and was supplied without curation.

This chain is built from TRBV29-1 and TRBJ2-3, and perhaps TRBD2 as D gene, on 6 matching bases. Specimen: peripheral blood. This TCR came from a woman of 80 years or more with active or convalescent COVID-19. Here the CDR3 is given as CSVVGGTDTQYF. The DNA sequence is given as TGCAGCGTTGTAGGAGGGACAGATACGCAGTATTTT.